This TCR beta chain was sequenced during a study of T cell responses to AZD1222 COVID-19 vaccine (dated by TCRdb to about 2021). About the study as a whole: Because spike-specific TCR depth and breadth did not differ between the two schedules, AZD1222 recipients who got a second dose at roughly 4 weeks were pooled with those who got a second dose at roughly 12 weeks. TCR sequencing was performed for more than 230 trial participants, of whom 207 were given two doses of AZD1222 and 26 were given two doses of MenACWY control vaccine. Trial participants were enrolled into age subgroups of 18-55, 56-69 and 70-plus years, which contained roughly 150, 30 and 60 TCR-sequenced participants, respectively. The full study reports these points: CD4 TCRs associated with the vaccine covered the entire spike protein, and the dominant responses were in regions 160-218 and 743-854. Reportedly, almost half of the unique spike-specific TCRs recognized epitopes lying outside the regions that are mutated in the B.1.351 and B.1.1.7 variants. Conclusions about previously exposed vaccinees are limited, since just five or six AZD1222 recipients were seropositive for SARS-CoV-2 at baseline. Participants were mostly white British, with more females than males. The authors suggested clonal diversity may have been underestimated. In the small 56-69-year group, the increase in depth fell short of significance, most likely because of low power. Because no samples from the day 14 peak response were available, repertoires could be characterized only after the peak T cell response. Spike-specific TCR breadth and depth rose significantly after two AZD1222 doses compared with day 0 and with MenACWY recipients.

From the cysteine through the phenylalanine, the CDR3 covers 15 amino acids. Kept here is only the CDR3 DNA, which spans 45 bases and is read in frame from base 1. Sequences MNHEY (CDR1) and SVGAGI (CDR2) are obtained from the germline V gene. V ends up 6 bases short and J 3 bases short, with an unmatched junction base count of 6. The time point label on this specimen signifies: baseline before first vaccination. Samples from vaccinated people were obtained from the UK trials COV001 and COV002, which included a single-blind randomized controlled phase 2/3 trial of AZD1222 (ChAdOx1 nCoV-19) in healthy adults. Trial participant PBMC samples were collected at day 0 and day 28 after the second dose for TCRbeta chain sequencing. Concerning this clone: Which antigen it targets is not known. No base quality values were provided; no much bigger clone lies one nucleotide off.

The CDR3 regions of human TCRbeta chains were subjected to immunosequencing. Under the source paper's analysis protocol: Repertoire TCRs were checked for matches against a reference library of SARS-CoV-2-specific TCRs that had been generated using the MIRA antigen-specificity platform. Breadth was defined as the fraction of unique TCRs that were SARS-CoV-2-associated, and depth was defined as the fraction of total T cells that were SARS-CoV-2-associated. Using the MIRA data, each spike-specific TCR was assigned both to the spike region to which the TCR was reactive and to a CD4 or CD8 class. Log10-transformed breadth and depth values were compared by one-way ANOVA with Sidak's multiple comparisons tests. TCRdb carries this immuneACCESS record with in-frame sequences only. Its versions omit some clonotypes, under half of them owing to an unresolved V gene in the studies checked, with the rest unexplained. The DNA gave D and trimming, while V, J and clone size come from that table. The sample includes 96,000 or so clones, with 80% to 90% observed a single time. The top ten constitute 1.5% to 2% of the sample.

The clonotype comes from an adult in good health. The sequence links TRBV6-5 to TRBJ2-1, and 9 junction bases match TRBD1. The source was peripheral blood, collected on day 0 of AZD1222 vaccination. The sequenced DNA is TGTGCCAGCAGACCGGGACAGGGAGGCTACAATGAGCAGTTCTTC. Its protein is CASRPGQGGYNEQFF.